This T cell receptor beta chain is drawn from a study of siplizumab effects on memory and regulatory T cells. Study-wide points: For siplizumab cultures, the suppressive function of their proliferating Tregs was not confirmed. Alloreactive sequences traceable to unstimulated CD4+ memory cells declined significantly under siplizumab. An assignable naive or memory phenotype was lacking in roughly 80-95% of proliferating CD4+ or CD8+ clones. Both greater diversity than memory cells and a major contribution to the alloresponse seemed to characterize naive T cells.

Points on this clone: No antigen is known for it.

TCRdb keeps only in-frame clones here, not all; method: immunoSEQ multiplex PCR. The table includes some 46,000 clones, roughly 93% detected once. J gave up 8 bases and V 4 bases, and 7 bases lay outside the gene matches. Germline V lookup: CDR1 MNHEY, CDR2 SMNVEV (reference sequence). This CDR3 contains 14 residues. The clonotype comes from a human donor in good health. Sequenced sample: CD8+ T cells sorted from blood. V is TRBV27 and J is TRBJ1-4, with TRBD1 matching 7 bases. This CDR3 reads CASSSRFRGEKLFF. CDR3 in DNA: TGTGCCAGCAGTTCGCGATTCAGGGGGGAAAAACTGTTTTTT.